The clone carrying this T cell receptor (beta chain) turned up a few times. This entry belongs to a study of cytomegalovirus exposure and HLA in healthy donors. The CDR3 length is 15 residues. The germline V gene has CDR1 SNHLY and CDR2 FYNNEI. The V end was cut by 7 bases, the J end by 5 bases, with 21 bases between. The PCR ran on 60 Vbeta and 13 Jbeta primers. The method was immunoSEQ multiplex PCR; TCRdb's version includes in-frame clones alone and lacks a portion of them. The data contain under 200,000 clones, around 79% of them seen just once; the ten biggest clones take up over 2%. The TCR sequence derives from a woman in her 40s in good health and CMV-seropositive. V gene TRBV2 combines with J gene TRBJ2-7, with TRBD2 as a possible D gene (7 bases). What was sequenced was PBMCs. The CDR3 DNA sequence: TGTGCCAGCACCAGAGGGGGGGGGCATAGGAACGAGCAGTACTTC. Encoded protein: CASTRGGGHRNEQYF.